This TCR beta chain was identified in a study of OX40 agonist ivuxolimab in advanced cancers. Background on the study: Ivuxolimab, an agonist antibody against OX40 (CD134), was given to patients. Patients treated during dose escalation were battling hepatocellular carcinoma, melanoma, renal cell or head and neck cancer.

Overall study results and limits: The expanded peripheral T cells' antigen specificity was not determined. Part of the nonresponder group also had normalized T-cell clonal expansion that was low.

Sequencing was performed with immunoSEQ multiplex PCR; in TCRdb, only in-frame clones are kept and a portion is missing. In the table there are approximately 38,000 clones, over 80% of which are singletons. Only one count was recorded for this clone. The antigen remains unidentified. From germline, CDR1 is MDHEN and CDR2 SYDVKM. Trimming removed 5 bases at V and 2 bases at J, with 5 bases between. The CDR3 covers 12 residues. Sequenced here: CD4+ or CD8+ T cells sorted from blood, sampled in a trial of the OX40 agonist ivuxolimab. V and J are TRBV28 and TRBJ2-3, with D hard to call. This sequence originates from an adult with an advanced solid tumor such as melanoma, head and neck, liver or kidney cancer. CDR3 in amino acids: CASSASTDTQYF. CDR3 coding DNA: TGTGCCAGCAGTGCATCCACAGATACGCAGTATTTT.